This is a list of T cell receptor beta chains from one sample in a study of blood T cell repertoires in COVID-19. Profiling relied on immunoSEQ multiplex PCR, and the TCRdb table lists in-frame clones only, not all of them. The table lists 99,000 or so clones, under 90% of them singletons. Sequenced: peripheral blood. These receptors were taken from a man aged 80 or over with acute or convalescent COVID-19. The CDR3 runs from the conserved cysteine through the conserved F or W. A D gene is named only where the DNA matches it firmly. Not every row has a clone size; where given, it reads once, few, many or a size class.

D gene,J gene,V gene,clone size,CDR3 DNA,CDR3 protein
TRBD2,TRBJ2-2,TRBV7-9,once,TGTGCCAGCAGAGATTCGGGACTAGTGAGCACCGGGGAGCTGTTTTTT,CASRDSGLVSTGELFF
-,TRBJ2-7,TRBV7-8,-,TGTGCCAGCAGCCCAGACAGGAAGTTGTACTTC,CASSPDRKLYF
-,TRBJ1-4,TRBV19,-,TGTGCCAGTAGTAAGTGGGGCCCGCTTAATGAAAAACTGTTTTTT,CASSKWGPLNEKLFF
TRBD1,TRBJ1-2,TRBV12-3/TRBV12-4,-,TGTGCCAGCAGCCCGGGACAGTCTAGGGGCTACACCTTC,CASSPGQSRGYTF
TRBD1,TRBJ2-7,TRBV7-2,-,TGTGCCAGCAGCTCCCCCGGGACAGGGGGCGAGCAGTACTTC,CASSSPGTGGEQYF
TRBD1,TRBJ1-1,TRBV24-1,-,TGTGCCACCAGTGATCGGACAGGGTCGAACACTGAAGCTTTCTTT,CATSDRTGSNTEAFF
TRBD1,TRBJ2-4,TRBV2,many,TGTGCCAGCAGTTGGGACAGGGTAGCCAAAAACATTCAGTACTTC,CASSWDRVAKNIQYF
-,TRBJ1-3,TRBV5-1,-,TGCGCCAGCAGCTTGGGTAATTATTCCCGAGGGTCTGGAAACACCATATATTTT,CASSLGNYSRGSGNTIYF
-,TRBJ2-1,TRBV29-1,-,TGCAGCGTTGCCTCGACAGTCAATGAGCAGTTCTTC,CSVASTVNEQFF
-,TRBJ1-4,TRBV29-1,once,TGCAGCGTGAGGGGGATGGCTAATGAAAAACTGTTTTTT,CSVRGMANEKLFF
-,TRBJ1-4,TRBV27,-,TGTGCCAGCAGTTTAGGGGACAAGGGGAATGAAAAACTGTTTTTT,CASSLGDKGNEKLFF
TRBD1,TRBJ1-1,TRBV19,-,TGTGCCAGTAGTACGACCGGGACAGCCACTGAAGCTTTCTTT,CASSTTGTATEAFF
-,TRBJ1-1,TRBV28,-,TGTGCCAGCAGTCCGGGCGGGGTGGGCACTGAAGCTTTCTTT,CASSPGGVGTEAFF
TRBD1,TRBJ1-6,TRBV7-2,-,TGTGCCAGCAGCTTAGTCGGACAGGGGAATTCACCCCTCCACTTT,CASSLVGQGNSPLHF
TRBD1,TRBJ1-4,TRBV2,-,TGTGCCAGCAACCGGGACAGCCCAAATGAAAAACTGTTTTTT,CASNRDSPNEKLFF
-,TRBJ2-7,TRBV12-3/TRBV12-4,-,TGTGCCAGCAGTTTAAGGAGCGGCGAGCAGTACTTC,CASSLRSGEQYF
-,TRBJ1-1,TRBV10-3,-,TGTGCCATCACTAAAGAGGGTCAAATGAACACTGAAGCTTTCTTT,CAITKEGQMNTEAFF
-,TRBJ1-6,TRBV2,-,TGTGCCAGCAGTGATGGGAGGTATAATTCACCCCTCCACTTT,CASSDGRYNSPLHF
-,TRBJ2-6,TRBV6-6,once,TGTGCCAGCAGTCTTGAGCCGGGGACAAGACTCAACTCTGGGGCCAACGTCCTGACTTTC,CASSLEPGTRLNSGANVLTF
-,TRBJ1-1,TRBV7-8,-,TGTGCCAGCAGCTTATCGGGGGGCACTGAAGCTTTCTTT,CASSLSGGTEAFF
TRBD1,TRBJ2-2,TRBV6-5,-,TGTGCCAGCAGTTACTCAAGGGGACAGGTCAGGGAGCTGTTTTTT,CASSYSRGQVRELFF
TRBD1,TRBJ1-1,TRBV2,-,TGTGCCAGCAGTGAACAGGGGGGCACTGAAGCTTTCTTT,CASSEQGGTEAFF